This T cell receptor (beta chain) originates from a study of shared clonotypes between healthy human individuals. Overall study findings and caveats: The study sampled only blood, and tissue repertoires likely differ.

Sequencing was at deep level. Genomic DNA (from each subset) was split evenly across several immunoSEQ plates. The authors' processing: ImmunoSEQ only sent back junction sequences with no quality scores, so filtering was done differently. Libraries were prepared by immunoSEQ multiplex PCR; TCRdb keeps only in-frame clonotypes and omits some of them. V and J calls and clone size are copied from that table; D and trimming were computed from the DNA. The sample carries around 510,000 clones, around 76% recorded once. This clone has a single count. Its antigen remains unknown. The CDR3 spans 20 residues. Germline CDR1 is SGHAT and CDR2 is FQNNGV. After removal of 0 bases from V and 2 bases from J, the junction contained 16 bases not matched to a gene.

Sequencing was done on a sample of PBMCs. The source of this sequence is a woman in her forties in good health. Some clones in this sample may be carry-over from other donors' samples. The chain combines TRBV11-2 with TRBJ1-5; the match to TRBD1 covers 7 bases. Here the CDR3 DNA reads TGTGCCAGCAGCTTAGATCCCTCCGGCGGTCAGGGGGAAGGCAATCAGCCCCAGCATTTT. Amino acids: CASSLDPSGGQGEGNQPQHF.